Below, 12 T cell receptor beta chains from the same sample are listed, as sequenced in a study of blood T cells in healthy people across ages. Together with a sample-barcoded 5' primer, a J-beta primer mix was included in a second PCR lasting about 7 to 12 cycles. TCRdb independently ran MiXCR on the 5' RACE reads; one entry per CDR3 protein. The data show roughly 680,000 distinct CDR3 sequences, with about 52% seen just once and 25% to 35% held by the top ten. The sequenced material came from blood. The receptor set was obtained from a woman in her fifties or sixties in good health.

The chain links TRBV20-1 to TRBJ2-2, with 9 bases fitting TRBD2. The CDR3 totals 15 residues. Trimming cost V 0 bases and J 4 bases; bases outside gene matches: 3. CDR1 is DFQATT, CDR2 SNEGSKA, per germline (reference sequence). The CDR3 nucleotides are TGCAGTGCTAGAGAGCGAGCGGGAGGCACCGGGGAGCTGTTTTTT. Amino acids: CSARERAGGTGELFF.

The V and J genes are TRBV3-1 and TRBJ2-5; TRBD1 might be the D (6 bases). The J call may be incorrect, as the DNA end agrees better with TRBJ2-4. CDR1 and CDR2 from the germline V gene are LGHDT and YNNKEL (reference sequence). The CDR3 has 12 residues. The CDR3 is CASRQGKNIQYF. The CDR3 coding sequence is TGTGCCAGCAGACAGGGCAAAAACATTCAGTACTTC.

The chain uses TRBV20-1 and TRBJ2-5; 9 bases align to TRBD1. The DNA end favors TRBJ2-7, so the J call may be wrong. The CDR3 totals 14 residues. The germline gives CDR1 DFQATT, CDR2 SNEGSKA (reference sequence). CDR3 sequence reads: CSARQGQGTYEQYF. The CDR3 nucleotides are TGCAGTGCTAGACAGGGACAGGGTACCTACGAGCAGTACTTC.

This clonotype turned up a few times. V is TRBV7-9 and J is TRBJ1-6, with 11 nucleotides matching TRBD1. Germline CDR1 reads SEHNR; CDR2 reads FQNEAQ (reference sequence). The CDR3 loop spans 15 amino acids. V lost 3 bases to trimming and J lost 6 bases; unmatched junction nucleotides: 1. The CDR3 DNA reads as TGTGCCAGCAGCTTTGGGACAGGGGGTAATTCACCCCTCCACTTT. Protein product: CASSFGTGGNSPLHF.

The rearrangement uses TRBV20-1 and TRBJ2-1; TRBD2 agrees at 9 bases. V trimming: 7 bases; J trimming: 3 bases; junction bases outside the gene matches: 4. The CDR3 runs 13 residues. CDR1 is DFQATT and CDR2 is SNEGSKA in the germline V gene (reference sequence). CDR3 amino acids: CSEREAFYNEQFF. In nucleotides, the CDR3 is TGCAGTGAGCGGGAGGCTTTCTACAATGAGCAGTTCTTC.

This clonotype was observed once. V usage is TRBV27 and J usage is TRBJ2-7; perhaps TRBD1 as D (6 bases). Germline V gene sequence: CDR1 MNHEY, CDR2 SMNVEV (reference sequence). V lost 8 bases and J lost 3, with 11 bases in between. The CDR3 has 12 amino acids. The DNA for the CDR3 is TGTGCCAGCGGGGACATGGTCTACGAGCAGTACTTC. Its translation: CASGDMVYEQYF.

This clonotype was seen just once. The chain combines TRBV6-1 with TRBJ1-6; D call uncertain. V was shortened by 4 bases and J by 11 bases, with 18 bases between the two germline ends. The CDR3 contains 15 residues. The germline V gene has CDR1 MNHNS and CDR2 SASEGT. For the CDR3, the DNA is TGTGCCAGCAGTGCCCCCATGGGAAGTTATGCACCCCTCCACTTT. Encoded protein: CASSAPMGSYAPLHF.

The chain is built from TRBV20-1 and TRBJ1-1; a weak D match, TRBD1 (5 bases). Germline CDR1 reads DFQATT; CDR2 reads SNEGSKA (reference sequence). V was clipped by 0 bases and J by 7 bases, with 12 bases between them. This CDR3 has 13 amino acids. The CDR3: CSARDRVHLEAFF. The CDR3 DNA reads TGCAGTGCTAGAGACAGGGTACACCTTGAAGCTTTCTTT.

This clonotype has only a few counts. This chain uses TRBV5-1 with TRBJ2-7, with 8 nucleotides matching TRBD2. Trimming removed 0 bases from V and 2 bases from J; junction bases left unmatched: 4. CDR3 length: 15 residues. Germline V CDR1 and CDR2: SGHRS, YFSETQ. The CDR3 DNA reads TGCGCCAGCAGCTTGGTGGTAGCGGGGACCTACGAGCAGTACTTC. Its translation is CASSLVVAGTYEQYF.

This clonotype was counted only a few times. The chain joins TRBV7-2 to TRBJ2-1, with 13 bases identical to TRBD2. Trimming cost V 8 bases and J 2 bases; bases outside gene matches: 3. This CDR3 has 15 residues. Germline loops: CDR1 SGHTA, CDR2 FQGNSA. CDR3 loop: CASSGTSGTYNEQFF. The CDR3 DNA follows: TGTGCCAGCTCTGGGACTAGCGGGACCTACAATGAGCAGTTCTTC.

The V gene is TRBV6-9, the J gene TRBJ2-3; 12 bases align to TRBD2. Trimming cost V 5 bases and J 1 base; bases outside gene matches: 4. CDR1 and CDR2 from the germline V gene are MNHGY and SVAAGI. The CDR3 is made up of 16 amino acids. CDR3 bases: TGTGCCAGCAGTAACCGACTAGCGGGAGGCACAGATACGCAGTATTTT. Encoded protein: CASSNRLAGGTDTQYF.

This chain connects TRBV24-1 to TRBJ2-4; D is perhaps TRBD2 (5 bases). V was cut by 5 bases and J by 13 bases, with 26 bases left in between. Germline V gene sequence: CDR1 KGHDR, CDR2 SFDVKD. This CDR3 has 16 amino acids. This chain's CDR3 is CATSAPTPSSYNEQYF. The CDR3 bases are TGTGCCACCAGTGCCCCGACTCCTAGCTCCTACAATGAGCAGTACTTC.